Listed below are T cell receptor beta chains from one sample, sequenced in a study of technical replicates of blood from a handful of donors. Sequencing was performed with immunoSEQ multiplex PCR; in TCRdb, only in-frame clones are kept and a portion is missing. The data contain tens of thousands of clones, around 94% of them singletons. Sequencing was done on a sample of T cells isolated from PBMCs. The receptor source for this set is a human donor in good health. The CDR3 runs from the conserved cysteine through the conserved F or W. D genes are given only for firm matches. Expanded clones are given a class, and other clones once, few, many or no size at all.

d_gene | abundance | j_gene | v_gene | CDR3nt | CDR3aa
- | - | TRBJ1-1 | TRBV30 | TGTGCCTGGAGTGTACTCACTGAAGCTTTCTTT | CAWSVLTEAFF
TRBD2 | - | TRBJ2-2 | TRBV7-8 | TGTGCCAGCAGCCCTCGGGCTAGCGGGAGGGGGAACACCGGGGAGCTGTTTTTT | CASSPRASGRGNTGELFF
TRBD1 | - | TRBJ1-1 | TRBV6-5 | TGTGCCAGCAGTTATTACGGGACAGGGGAAGCTTTCTTT | CASSYYGTGEAFF
- | - | TRBJ2-5 | TRBV7-3 | TGTGCCAGCAGCTTCAGGGGATCCCAAGAGACCCAGTACTTC | CASSFRGSQETQYF
TRBD2 | - | TRBJ2-5 | TRBV9 | TGTGCCAGCAGGAGGACAGGCCTAGCGGGGGGTGAGGAGACCCAGTACTTC | CASRRTGLAGGEETQYF
TRBD1 | - | TRBJ2-2 | TRBV7-2 | TGTGCCAGCAGGCGGACAGGGGCCTTATCAGGCACCGGGGAGCTGTTTTTT | CASRRTGALSGTGELFF
TRBD1 | - | TRBJ1-2 | TRBV10-1 | TGCGCCAGCAGCGAATTCACAGGGGGCGGCTACACCTTC | CASSEFTGGGYTF
TRBD1 | - | TRBJ1-2 | TRBV27 | TGTGCCAGCAGGGGACAGGTTGAGAACTATGGCTACACCTTC | CASRGQVENYGYTF
TRBD1 | - | TRBJ2-7 | TRBV15 | TGTGCCACCAGCACTGAGACAGGGGGGTACGAGCAGTACTTC | CATSTETGGYEQYF
TRBD1 | - | TRBJ1-2 | TRBV9 | TGTGCCAGCAGCTCAGGGACAGGGGATAGCTATGGCTACACCTTC | CASSSGTGDSYGYTF
- | - | TRBJ2-3 | TRBV2 | TGTGCCAGCAACGAGAATACGCAGTATTTT | CASNENTQYF
- | - | TRBJ1-3 | TRBV4-2 | TGTGCCAGCAGCCAAGAGTCCCAGGGGAGTAACACCATATATTTT | CASSQESQGSNTIYF
TRBD1 | - | TRBJ2-7 | TRBV28 | TGTGCCAGCAGTTTTGGGGACAGGCCGTCCTACGAGCAGTACTTC | CASSFGDRPSYEQYF
TRBD1 | - | TRBJ2-7 | TRBV13 | TGTGCCAGCACCCTGGGACAGGATTCCTACGAGCAGTACTTC | CASTLGQDSYEQYF
TRBD2 | - | TRBJ2-7 | TRBV5-1 | TGCGCCAGCAGCTTGGCTTTCGCTAGCGGGATAGGCGAGCAGTACTTC | CASSLAFASGIGEQYF
TRBD2 | - | TRBJ2-1 | TRBV28 | TGTGCCAGCAGGCCCGGACTAGTCGCGGGCAATGAGCAGTTCTTC | CASRPGLVAGNEQFF
- | - | TRBJ1-4 | TRBV5-1 | TGCGCCAGCAGCTTGTTGGGAGGCACAACTAATGAAAAACTGTTTTTT | CASSLLGGTTNEKLFF
- | few | TRBJ1-1 | TRBV30 | TGTGCCTGGAGTGTACAGGTAGGCACTGAAGCTTTCTTT | CAWSVQVGTEAFF
- | - | TRBJ1-1 | TRBV10-1 | TGCGCCAGCAGTGGGGGAGGACTGGCTGAAGCTTTCTTT | CASSGGGLAEAFF
- | - | TRBJ2-7 | TRBV6-1 | TGTGCCAGCAGTGAAGCGGGCAGTCTCGGCCACTACGAGCAGTACTTC | CASSEAGSLGHYEQYF
TRBD1 | - | TRBJ1-2 | TRBV2 | TGTGCCAGCAGTCCCGGGACAGGGACAAGGGGCTACACCTTC | CASSPGTGTRGYTF
- | - | TRBJ1-1 | TRBV6-1 | TGTGCCAGCAGGCAGGTACGTGAAGCTTTCTTT | CASRQVREAFF
TRBD1 | - | TRBJ1-5 | TRBV27 | TGTGCCAGCAGTTTCGGACAGGGAGCTCAGCCCCAGCATTTT | CASSFGQGAQPQHF
- | - | TRBJ2-7 | TRBV4-1 | TGCGCCAGCAGCCCCAAGGGAGACTGGCCCGACTACGAGCAGTACTTC | CASSPKGDWPDYEQYF
- | - | TRBJ2-7 | TRBV16 | TGTGCCAGCAGCCCCCCAACTGGAGCCTACGAGCAGTACTTC | CASSPPTGAYEQYF
TRBD1 | - | TRBJ2-7 | TRBV27 | TGTGCCAGCGGAAAAGACAGGGGCTACGAGCAGTACTTC | CASGKDRGYEQYF
- | - | TRBJ1-1 | TRBV2 | TGTGCCAGCAGTGTAAGAGTGAACACTGAAGCTTTCTTT | CASSVRVNTEAFF
TRBD1 | - | TRBJ2-7 | TRBV10-3 | TGTGCCAGCGCGGCACAGGGGGCTTACGAGCAGTACTTC | CASAAQGAYEQYF
- | - | TRBJ2-2 | TRBV21-1 | TGTGCCAGCAGCGGGTCAGGGGTCACCGGGGAGCTGTTTTTT | CASSGSGVTGELFF
- | - | TRBJ1-2 | TRBV11-2 | TGTGCCAGCAGCTTAGGTTTGGGGAGGAACTATGGCTACACCTTC | CASSLGLGRNYGYTF
- | - | TRBJ2-1 | TRBV28 | TGTGCCACCAAGCCTTTATCGAGCTCCTACAATGAGCAGTTCTTC | CATKPLSSSYNEQFF
- | - | TRBJ1-1 | TRBV7-9 | TGTGCCAGCAGCTTAGATTATTCTCTCCTCGGGGGTGATGCTTTCTTT | CASSLDYSLLGGDAFF
TRBD1 | - | TRBJ2-7 | TRBV5-1 | TGCGCCAGCAGCCGGGGGACAGGGGGCAACGAGCAGTACTTC | CASSRGTGGNEQYF